This T cell receptor (beta chain) was found in a study of cytomegalovirus exposure and HLA in healthy donors. This clone was recorded only once. Generated by immunoSEQ multiplex PCR, the TCRdb table keeps only in-frame clones and is missing some. The repertoire includes 200,000 to 300,000 clones, more than 75% of them detected once, and around 1.3% sits in the top ten. The CDR3 consists of 17 residues. V shed 1 base and J shed 0 bases, with 15 bases lying between them. Germline lookup yields CDR1 LNHDA and CDR2 SQIVND (reference sequence). The receptor was isolated from a woman in her twenties or thirties in good health and CMV-seropositive. The sample consisted of PBMCs. The chain recombines TRBV19 with TRBJ1-1; the D is unclear. DNA for the CDR3: TGTGCCAGTAGTATAGGTGGGGAGGCCATTATGAACACTGAAGCTTTCTTT. Translating it yields CASSIGGEAIMNTEAFF. Drawing the rest from reference TRBV19 and TRBJ1-1, the complete variable domain is DGGITQSPKYLFRKEGQNVTLSCEQNLNHDAMYWYRQDPGQGLRLIYYSQIVNDFQKGDIAEGYSVSREKKESFPLTVTSAQKNPTAFYLCASSIGGEAIMNTEAFFGQGTRLTVV.